Below, 8 T cell receptor beta chains from the same sample are listed, as sequenced in a study of CD8 T cells in Susac syndrome. An input of roughly 0.45 to 1 ug of RNA was subjected to reverse transcription using random hexamers. TCRdb reanalysed the immunoSEQ multiplex PCR reads using MiXCR and keeps one entry per CDR3 protein. The sample shows 80,000 or so distinct CDR3 sequences, approximately 94% of them seen only once. Input material: CD4+ T cells from PBMCs. These TCRs come from a human donor with Susac syndrome.

This chain joins TRBV20-1 and TRBJ1-1, with a possible D match to TRBD1 (5 bases). Looked up from germline, CDR1 is DFQATT and CDR2 is SNEGSKA (reference sequence). The V end was cut by 0 bases, the J end by 5 bases, with 10 bases between. CDR3 length equals 13 residues. The CDR3 DNA follows: TGCAGTGCTAGAGATCCCACAGGAACTGAAGCTTTCTTT. The encoded protein is CSARDPTGTEAFF.

The rearrangement links TRBV6-1 to TRBJ1-2; D unresolved. Per the germline V gene, CDR1 is MNHNS and CDR2 is SASEGT. This CDR3 has 17 amino acids. With 7 bases removed from V and 0 bases from J, the gap between germline ends came to 21 bases. CDR3 sequence: CASTRSAQRRTNYGYTF. CDR3 coding DNA: TGTGCCAGCACCAGATCGGCTCAGAGAAGAACTAACTATGGCTACACCTTC.

The CDR3 spells CASSLASGSRGGEQFF. DNA of the CDR3: TGTGCCAGCAGCTTAGCGAGCGGGAGCAGGGGGGGTGAGCAGTTCTTC. The chain carries TRBV7-9 and TRBJ2-1; the D gene is possibly TRBD2 (8 bases). The CDR3 is 16 residues long. V was pared by 0 bases and J by 9 bases, with 18 bases between. CDR1 SEHNR and CDR2 FQNEAQ come from the germline V gene (reference sequence).

This chain connects TRBV2 to TRBJ2-1; TRBD2 might be the D (5 bases). V shed 7 bases and J shed 3 bases, with 13 bases lying between them. The CDR3 is 14 residues long. Germline CDR1 and CDR2: SNHLY and FYNNEI. In DNA, the CDR3 is TGTGCCAGCACGAGGGAATCCAGCTACAATGAGCAGTTCTTC. Translation gives CASTRESSYNEQFF.

This clonotype was observed a single time. The J gene is TRBJ1-3, the V gene TRBV6-5, with 11 bases aligning to TRBD1. V lost 4 bases and J lost 2; bases outside the gene matches: 4. The CDR3 runs 16 residues. CDR1 is MNHEY and CDR2 is SVGAGI in the germline V gene. In DNA, the CDR3 is TGTGCCAGCAGTTCTGCGGACAGGGGGCCTGGAAACACCATATATTTT. Translation: CASSSADRGPGNTIYF.

The V and J genes are TRBV6-5 and TRBJ1-2; D gene unclear. With 0 bases removed from V and 6 bases from J, the gap between germline ends came to 14 bases. This CDR3 comprises 15 residues. Germline V gives CDR1 MNHEY, CDR2 SVGAGI. CDR3 DNA sequence: TGTGCCAGCAGTTACTCGAATGCGCCCTGGGATGGCTACACCTTC. This codes for CASSYSNAPWDGYTF.

The chain couples TRBV6-1 to TRBJ1-2; TRBD1 aligns across 11 bases. Germline-derived CDR1 and CDR2 are MNHNS and SASEGT. The CDR3 extends over 17 amino acids. The V and J ends lost 5 bases and 4 bases, in that order; junction bases with no gene match: 12. The CDR3 is CASSSGTGGGKGYGYTF. The CDR3 nucleotides read TGTGCCAGCAGTAGCGGGACAGGGGGAGGAAAGGGCTATGGCTACACCTTC.

This CDR3 is CSARNGLTPQHF. In DNA, the CDR3 is TGCAGTGCTAGAAACGGCTTAACGCCCCAGCATTTT. The chain employs TRBV20-1 and TRBJ1-5; D gene ambiguous. In germline, CDR1 is DFQATT, CDR2 SNEGSKA (reference sequence). The V and J ends lost 2 bases and 9 bases respectively, with 11 bases between them. CDR3 length: 12 amino acids.